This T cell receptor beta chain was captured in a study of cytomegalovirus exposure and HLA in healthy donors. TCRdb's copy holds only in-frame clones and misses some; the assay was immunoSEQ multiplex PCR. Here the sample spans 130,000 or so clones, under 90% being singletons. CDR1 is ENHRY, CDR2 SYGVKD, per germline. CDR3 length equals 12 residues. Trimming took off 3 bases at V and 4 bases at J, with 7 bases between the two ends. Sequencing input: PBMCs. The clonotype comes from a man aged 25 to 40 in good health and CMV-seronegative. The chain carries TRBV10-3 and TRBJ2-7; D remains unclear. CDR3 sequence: CAISDPVYEQYF. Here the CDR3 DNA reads TGTGCCATCAGTGACCCAGTATACGAGCAGTACTTC.